This T cell receptor (beta chain) was recorded in a study of Graves' ophthalmopathy and Graves' hyperthyroidism. Ophthalmopathy cases showed moderate-to-severe activity, scoring CAS ≥3 and NOSPECS ≥4, with duration under 3 months. The V gene end was trimmed by 4 bases and the J gene end by 7 bases; junction bases not matched to a gene: 9. Per the germline V gene, CDR1 is SGDLS and CDR2 is YYNGEE. The CDR3 runs 15 residues. Amplification of TCR beta CDR3 regions used RNA transcripts. HTBI primers were employed in first-round RT-PCR, then a second-round multiplex PCR followed. One entry per CDR3 protein results from TCRdb running MiXCR on the multiplex PCR reads. The data show over 650,000 distinct CDR3 sequences, with just over 40% seen just once and more than 3% held by the top ten.

V usage is TRBV9 and J usage is TRBJ1-4; 8 positions agree with TRBD1. The sample taken for sequencing was peripheral blood. The TCR comes from an adult man with Graves' ophthalmopathy. The CDR3 nucleotides read TGTGCCAGCAGCCCAGGGGGCGGAAACACTGAAAAACTGTTTTTT. Translation gives CASSPGGGNTEKLFF.